This TCR beta chain derives from a study of T cells in Graves' hyperthyroidism and ophthalmopathy. The study enrolled patients aged 18 to 65 with newly diagnosed hyperthyroidism of under 2 months' duration. V dropped 2 bases and J dropped 2; count of bases not matched to a gene: 4. The CDR3 contains 15 residues. The V gene's germline CDR1 is DFQATT and CDR2 SNEGSKA (reference sequence). Whole-study results and caveats: Most clonotypes expanded in the thyroid (above 0.001) were also present in blood. The model anticipated ophthalmopathy a median about six months pre-onset. A 13 V-J signature model discriminated ophthalmopathy versus stable hyperthyroidism.

Regions amplified from RNA transcripts were the TCR beta CDR3 regions. A first-round RT-PCR of the TCR CDR3 used the HTBI primer set. In TCRdb, the multiplex PCR reads were re-called with MiXCR into one record per CDR3 protein. The table includes 500,000 to 700,000 distinct CDR3 sequences, around 15% detected once. This clonotype was seen at least ten times. Antigen: not known. This sequence originates from a woman aged 18-29 years with Graves' hyperthyroidism. Material for sequencing was blood. J is TRBJ2-3 and V is TRBV20-1, with 10 positions matching TRBD2. DNA of the CDR3: TGCAGTGCTAGAAATAGCGGGAGGCACACAGATACGCAGTATTTT. It codes for CSARNSGRHTDTQYF.